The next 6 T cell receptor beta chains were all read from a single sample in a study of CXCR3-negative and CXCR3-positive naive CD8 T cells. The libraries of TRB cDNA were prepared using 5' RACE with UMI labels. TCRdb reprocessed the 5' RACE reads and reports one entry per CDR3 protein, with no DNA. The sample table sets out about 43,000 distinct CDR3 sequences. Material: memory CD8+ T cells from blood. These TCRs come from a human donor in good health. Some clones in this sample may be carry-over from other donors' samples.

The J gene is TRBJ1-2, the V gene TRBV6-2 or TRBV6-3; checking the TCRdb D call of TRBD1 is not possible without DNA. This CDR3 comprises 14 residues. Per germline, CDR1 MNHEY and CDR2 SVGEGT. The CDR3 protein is CASSPGPPTYGYTF.

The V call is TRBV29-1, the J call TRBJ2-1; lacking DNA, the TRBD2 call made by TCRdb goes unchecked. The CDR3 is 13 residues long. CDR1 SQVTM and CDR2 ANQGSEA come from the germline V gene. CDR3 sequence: CSAESPYYNEQFF.

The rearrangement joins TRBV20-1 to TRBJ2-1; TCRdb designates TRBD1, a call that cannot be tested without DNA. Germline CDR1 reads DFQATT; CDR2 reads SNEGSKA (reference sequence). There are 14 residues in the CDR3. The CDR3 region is CSARFPGALNEQFF.

CDR3 sequence reads: CASSPLTENTGELFF. The J gene is TRBJ2-2, the V gene TRBV18. The CDR3 runs 15 residues. The V gene's germline CDR1 is KGHSH and CDR2 LQKENI.

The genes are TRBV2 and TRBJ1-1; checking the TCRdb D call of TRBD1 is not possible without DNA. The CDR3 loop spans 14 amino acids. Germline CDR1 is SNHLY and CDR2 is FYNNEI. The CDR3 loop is CASSWGQGNTEAFF. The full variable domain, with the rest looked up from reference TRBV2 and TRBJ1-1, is EPEVTQTPSHQVTQMGQEVILRCVPISNHLYFYWYRQILGQKVEFLVSFYNNEISEKSEIFDDQFSVERPDGSNFTLKIRSTKLEDSAMYFCASSWGQGNTEAFFGQGTRLTVV.

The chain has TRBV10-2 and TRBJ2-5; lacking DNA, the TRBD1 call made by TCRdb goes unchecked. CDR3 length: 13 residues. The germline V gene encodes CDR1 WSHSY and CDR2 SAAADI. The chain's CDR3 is CATWGTFQETQYF.